This T cell receptor beta chain was identified during a study of blood T cell repertoires in COVID-19. In the study overall: From the United States, Italy and Spain came samples of acute and convalescent COVID-19. Sources were T cells, B-cell-depleted T cells, or PBMCs; the material itself was cDNA or gDNA.

This clone turned up a few times. In the original processing: Reference gene primers were amplified, and this amplification served to estimate nucleated cell counts. The table came from immunoSEQ multiplex PCR; TCRdb's copy has only in-frame clones and leaves some out. V, J and clone size are taken as reported in that table, and D and trimming were inferred from the DNA itself. The sample lists roughly 200,000 clones, about 77% occurring once. This CDR3 comprises 17 residues. Trimming cost V 1 base and J 7 bases; bases outside gene matches: 12. Germline assignment: CDR1 MNHNS and CDR2 SASEGT. Sequenced: peripheral blood. The genes are TRBV6-1 and TRBJ1-3, with 8 bases identical to TRBD1. The receptor comes from a woman of 80 years or more with active or convalescent COVID-19. The CDR3 coding sequence is TGTGCCAGCAGTGAAGAGAAGGCGACAGGGGATCGGAACACCATATATTTT. Translation: CASSEEKATGDRNTIYF.